The present T cell receptor beta chain was sequenced within a study of metastatic and nonmetastatic thyroid tumors (TCRdb year 2020). A note on the overall study: Repertoires were compared across peripheral blood and tumor or nodule tissue samples from malignant and benign thyroid patients. Broad study findings and their caveats: TCR beta diversity was reported as significantly higher in malignant tumors than in benign nodules, in both blood and tumor samples.

None of the patients had been given any treatment before thyroid surgery. Using T-cell receptor beta sequencing, the researchers looked back retrospectively at clinical samples from patients, gathered between the early 2010s and the late 2010s. This clone was recorded many times. Its antigen is not yet known. No base-level quality is on record; no much larger clone is a single base apart. Library construction relied on PCR. The sequencer listed for this sample is Illumina HiSeq 4000. High-throughput sequencing was used to profile the TCR beta-chain CDR3 region of each patient. On the study's bioinformatics: A classifier to discriminate distant-metastatic papillary thyroid cancer patients was built from CDR3 differences across clinicopathological groups. Repertoire diversity was assessed with the Shannon index, and tumor-blood repertoire similarity with the Morisita-Horn index. TCRdb reworked the public reads: Q25 trimming with fastp, MiXCR clone assembly, productive beta chains retained. The V and J calls here are based on TCRdb, not the publication. Within this sample are about 40,000 clones, with more than 9.5% of them counted one time only. The top ten clones comprise approximately 22% of the sample.

Sequencing was performed on blood. The TCR comes from a female donor with papillary thyroid cancer or a benign thyroid nodule (not recorded which). Some clones in this sample may be carry-over from other donors' samples.

The nucleotide sequence is given as TGCGCCAGCAGTGAGTCCCCGGGGACTTCTGGCGAGCAGTACTTC. This gives the protein CASSESPGTSGEQYF. The sequence is built from TRBV10-2 and TRBJ2-7; a weak D assignment points to TRBD2 (6 bases agree). V drops 0 bases and J drops 6 bases, leaving 15 bases in between. Based on the germline V gene, the CDR1 and CDR2 sequences are WSHSY and SAAADI. Taken from cysteine to phenylalanine, the CDR3 has 15 residues. The only DNA kept is the CDR3, 45 bases in frame from the first base.